This T cell receptor (beta chain) was sequenced for a study of blood T cell repertoires in COVID-19. Background on the study: Samples came from the United States, Italy and Spain, spanning acute and convalescent COVID-19. The analysed material was cDNA or gDNA that came from T cells, B-cell-depleted T cells, or PBMCs.

Germline CDR1 reads SGDLS; CDR2 reads YYNGEE. J gave up 6 bases and V 3 bases, and 8 bases lay outside the gene matches. The CDR3 totals 16 residues. In the study's own analysis: Reference gene primers were amplified, and this amplification served to estimate nucleated cell counts. TCRdb keeps only in-frame clones here, not all; method: immunoSEQ multiplex PCR. That table supplies the V and J calls and clone size; D and trimming were determined from the DNA. The sample consists of under 80,000 clones, 70% to 80% of them appearing once. The TCR comes from a human donor in a cohort sampled during active COVID-19. This rearrangement joins TRBV9 to TRBJ2-1, with 11 bases lining up with TRBD2. What was sequenced was peripheral blood. Written as DNA, the CDR3 is TGTGCCAGCAGCGCGACCGGGACTAGCGGCGGCAATGAGCAGTTCTTC. Protein product: CASSATGTSGGNEQFF.